This T cell receptor (beta chain) was profiled in a study of T cell clonality in common variable immunodeficiency. Trimming cost V 1 base and J 8 bases, with 10 bases left between them. Germline V gene data show CDR1 as LNHDA and CDR2 as SQIVND (reference sequence). The CDR3 totals 13 residues. Here immunoSEQ multiplex PCR was the method, and the copy in TCRdb shows in-frame clones only, minus some. Sampling found roughly 42,000 clones, none seen once. This clone was seen at least ten times. The CDR3 end lies 3 residues beyond the end of the read and is filled in from the germline J gene. The J gene is TRBJ2-3, the V gene TRBV19; a possible D gene is TRBD1 (6 bases). The receptor was isolated from a person aged 18 to 69 in good health. The sequenced sample consisted of peripheral blood mononuclear cells. The sequenced CDR3 bases are TGTGCCAGTAGTATAGGTCTACAGGGTACG. This sequence encodes CASSIGLQGT. The complete CDR3 reads CASSIGLQGTQYF.